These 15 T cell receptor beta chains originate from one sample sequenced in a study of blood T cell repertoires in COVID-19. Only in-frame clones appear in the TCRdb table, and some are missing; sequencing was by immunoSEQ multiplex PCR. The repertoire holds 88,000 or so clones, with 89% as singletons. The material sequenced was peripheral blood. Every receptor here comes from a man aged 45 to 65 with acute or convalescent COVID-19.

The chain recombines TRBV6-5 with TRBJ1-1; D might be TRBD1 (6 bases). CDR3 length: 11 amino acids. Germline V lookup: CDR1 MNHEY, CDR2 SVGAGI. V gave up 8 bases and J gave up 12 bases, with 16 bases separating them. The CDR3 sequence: CASSVGTRSFF. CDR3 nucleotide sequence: TGTGCCAGCTCCGTCGGGACACGGTCTTTCTTT.

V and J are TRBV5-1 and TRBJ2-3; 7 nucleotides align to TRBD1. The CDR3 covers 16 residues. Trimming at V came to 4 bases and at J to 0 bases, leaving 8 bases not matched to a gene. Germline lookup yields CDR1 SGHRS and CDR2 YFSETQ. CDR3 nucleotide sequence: TGCGCCAGCAGCAGGACAGGCCAGGGGAGCACAGATACGCAGTATTTT. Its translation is CASSRTGQGSTDTQYF.

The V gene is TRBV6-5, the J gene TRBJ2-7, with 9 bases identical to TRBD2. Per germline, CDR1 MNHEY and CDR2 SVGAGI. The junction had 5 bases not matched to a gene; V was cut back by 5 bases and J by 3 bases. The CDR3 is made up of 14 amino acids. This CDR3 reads CASSPLTSGYEQYV. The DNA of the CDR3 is TGTGCCAGCAGTCCCCTGACTAGCGGCTACGAGCAGTACGTC.

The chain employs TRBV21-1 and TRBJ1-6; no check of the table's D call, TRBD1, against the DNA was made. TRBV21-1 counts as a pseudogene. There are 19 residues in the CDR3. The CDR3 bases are TGTGCCAGCAGCAAAAATGTCGATGTCGGGACAGGGTATAATTCACCCCTCCACTTT. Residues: CASSKNVDVGTGYNSPLHF.

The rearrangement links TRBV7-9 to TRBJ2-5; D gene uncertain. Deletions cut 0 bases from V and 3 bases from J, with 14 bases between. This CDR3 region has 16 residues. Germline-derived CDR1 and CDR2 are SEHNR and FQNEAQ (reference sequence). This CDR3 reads CASSLAPWASKETQYF. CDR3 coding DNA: TGTGCCAGCAGCTTAGCGCCGTGGGCCTCGAAAGAGACCCAGTACTTC.

The CDR3 loop is CASSLDRGRYEKLFF. The CDR3, as DNA: TGTGCCAGTAGCCTCGACAGGGGGCGTTACGAAAAACTGTTTTTT. The chain joins TRBV19 to TRBJ1-4, with 10 bases that match TRBD1. Germline V CDR1 and CDR2: LNHDA, SQIVND (reference sequence). The CDR3 is 15 residues long. The ends lost 6 bases at V and 8 bases at J; junction bases unmatched: 9.

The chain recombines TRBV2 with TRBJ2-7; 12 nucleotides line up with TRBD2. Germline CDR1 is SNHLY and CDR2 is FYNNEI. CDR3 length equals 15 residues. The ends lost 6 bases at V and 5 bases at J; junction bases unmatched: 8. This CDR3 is CASSGLAGLRDEQYF. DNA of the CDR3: TGTGCCAGCAGCGGACTAGCGGGATTACGAGACGAGCAGTACTTC.

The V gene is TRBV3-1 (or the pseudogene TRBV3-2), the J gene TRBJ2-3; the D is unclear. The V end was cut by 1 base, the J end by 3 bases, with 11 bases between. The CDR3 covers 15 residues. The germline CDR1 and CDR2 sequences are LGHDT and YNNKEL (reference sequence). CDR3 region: CASSQVTLGTDTQYF. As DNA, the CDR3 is TGTGCCAGCAGCCAAGTAACCCTCGGGACAGATACGCAGTATTTT.

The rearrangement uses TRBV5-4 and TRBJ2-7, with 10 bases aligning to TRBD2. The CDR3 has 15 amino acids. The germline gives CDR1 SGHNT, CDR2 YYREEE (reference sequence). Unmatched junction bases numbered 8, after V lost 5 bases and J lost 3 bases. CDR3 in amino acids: CASRSGLADGYEQYF. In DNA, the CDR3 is TGTGCCAGCAGATCCGGACTAGCGGATGGCTACGAGCAGTACTTC.

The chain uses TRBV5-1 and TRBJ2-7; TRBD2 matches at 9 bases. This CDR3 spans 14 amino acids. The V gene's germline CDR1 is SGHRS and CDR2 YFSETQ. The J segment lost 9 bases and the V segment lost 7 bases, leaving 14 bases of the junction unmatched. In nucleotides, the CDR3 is TGCGCCAGCTCCGAACCGACTAGCGGAATGTTGCAGTACTTC. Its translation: CASSEPTSGMLQYF.

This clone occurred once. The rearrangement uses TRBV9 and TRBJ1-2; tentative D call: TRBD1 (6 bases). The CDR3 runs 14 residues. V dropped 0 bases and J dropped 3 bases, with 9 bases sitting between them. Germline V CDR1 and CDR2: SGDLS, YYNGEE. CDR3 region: CASSVAEGDYGYTF. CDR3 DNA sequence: TGTGCCAGCAGCGTAGCTGAGGGGGACTATGGCTACACCTTC.

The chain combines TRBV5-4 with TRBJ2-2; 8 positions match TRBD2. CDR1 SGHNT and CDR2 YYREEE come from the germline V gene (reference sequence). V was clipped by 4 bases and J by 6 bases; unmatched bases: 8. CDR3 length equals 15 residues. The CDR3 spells CASSIGTRLAGELFF. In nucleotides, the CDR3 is TGTGCCAGCAGCATCGGGACTAGGTTGGCCGGGGAGCTGTTTTTT.

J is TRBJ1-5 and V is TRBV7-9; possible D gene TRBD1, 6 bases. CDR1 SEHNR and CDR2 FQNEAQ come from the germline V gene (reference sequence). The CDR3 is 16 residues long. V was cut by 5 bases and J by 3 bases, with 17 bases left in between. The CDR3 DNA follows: TGTGCCAGCAGCCAAGAGGGAGGGGGTAACAATCAGCCCCAGCATTTT. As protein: CASSQEGGGNNQPQHF.

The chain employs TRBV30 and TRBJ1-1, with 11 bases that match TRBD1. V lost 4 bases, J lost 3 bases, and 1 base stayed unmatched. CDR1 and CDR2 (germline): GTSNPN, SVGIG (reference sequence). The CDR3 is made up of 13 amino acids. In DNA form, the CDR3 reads TGTGCCTGGATGGGACAGGGGGACACTGAAGCTTTCTTT. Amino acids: CAWMGQGDTEAFF.

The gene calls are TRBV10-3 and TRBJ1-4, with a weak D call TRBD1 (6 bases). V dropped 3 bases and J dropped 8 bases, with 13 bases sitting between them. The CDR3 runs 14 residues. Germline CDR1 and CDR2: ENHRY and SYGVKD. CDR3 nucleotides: TGTGCCATCAGTGAATCAGGGGCAGACGAAAAACTGTTTTTT. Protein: CAISESGADEKLFF.